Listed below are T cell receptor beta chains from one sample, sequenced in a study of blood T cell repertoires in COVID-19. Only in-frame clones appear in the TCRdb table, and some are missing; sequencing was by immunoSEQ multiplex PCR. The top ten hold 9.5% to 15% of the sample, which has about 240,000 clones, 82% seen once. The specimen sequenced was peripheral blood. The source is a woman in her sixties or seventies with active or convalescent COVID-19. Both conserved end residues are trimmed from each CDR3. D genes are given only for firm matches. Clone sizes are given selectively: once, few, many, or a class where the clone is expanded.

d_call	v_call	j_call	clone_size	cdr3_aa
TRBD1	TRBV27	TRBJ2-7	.	ASSLRPGTGGGIYEQY
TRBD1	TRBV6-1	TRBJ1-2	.	ASSEARGQAYGYT
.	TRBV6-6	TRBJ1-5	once	ASSYAGSNQPQH
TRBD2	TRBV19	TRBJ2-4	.	ASKPLAGGTLAKNIQY
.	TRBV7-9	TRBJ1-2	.	ASSPDLLTGAYGYT
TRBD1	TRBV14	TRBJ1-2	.	ASSQGLTGGYGYT
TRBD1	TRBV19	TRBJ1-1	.	ASSPRDRGYTEAF
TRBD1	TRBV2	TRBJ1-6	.	ASRGQGVNSPLH
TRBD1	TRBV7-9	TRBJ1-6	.	ASSYRGLYNSPLH
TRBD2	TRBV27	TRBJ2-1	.	ASARLAGGFNEQF
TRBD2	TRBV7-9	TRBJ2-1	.	ASSLESGGRWVNEQF
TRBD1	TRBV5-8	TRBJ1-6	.	ASSGKNRGPKDSPLH
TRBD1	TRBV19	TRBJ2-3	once	ASSQDRGRDTQY
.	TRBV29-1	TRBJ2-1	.	SVEDRGFSYNEQF
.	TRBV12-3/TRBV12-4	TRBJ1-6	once	ASSRNNSPLH
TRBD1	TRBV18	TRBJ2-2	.	ASSLRQGDGHGELF
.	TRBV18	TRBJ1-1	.	ASSPPETEAF
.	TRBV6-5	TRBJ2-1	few	ASSYDSSYNEQF
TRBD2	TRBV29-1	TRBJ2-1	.	SVSGGAFLKNEQF
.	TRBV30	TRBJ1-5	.	AWSGGTGPGIYSNQPQH
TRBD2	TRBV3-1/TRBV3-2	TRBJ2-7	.	ASSSGLAARMVYEQY
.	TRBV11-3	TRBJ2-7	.	ASSLVTTSQFIYEQY